What follows are 10 T cell receptor beta chains derived from one specimen sequenced in a study of blood T cells in healthy people across ages. Then a second PCR, running about 6 to 11 cycles, was carried out with a sample-barcoded 5' primer and a J-beta primer mix. TCRdb re-derived calls from the 5' RACE reads in MiXCR, one entry per CDR3 protein. The sample comprises 1 million to 1.2 million distinct CDR3 sequences, more than 30% of which are singletons, and 13% rests with the top ten. Sequencing input: blood. All receptors come from a man aged 18 to 29 in good health.

The genes are TRBV3-1 and TRBJ2-5; D may be TRBD1 or TRBD2 (5 bases each). Germline V gene sequence: CDR1 LGHDT, CDR2 YNNKEL (reference sequence). V gave up 4 bases and J gave up 11 bases, with 20 bases separating them. The CDR3 consists of 14 residues. The DNA of the CDR3 is TGTGCCAGCAGCCCCAAATGGGGGTCCAATGAGCAGTACTTC. This translates into CASSPKWGSNEQYF.

This clonotype was picked up a small number of times. The gene calls are TRBV3-1 and TRBJ2-3; 8 bases fit TRBD1. CDR3 size: 15 residues. Trimming removed 3 bases from V and 2 bases from J; junction bases left unmatched: 4. Germline assignment: CDR1 LGHDT and CDR2 YNNKEL (reference sequence). The CDR3 here is CASSHRGRDTDTQYF. The CDR3 region has the DNA TGTGCCAGCAGCCACAGGGGGCGCGACACAGATACGCAGTATTTT.

V is TRBV7-2 and J is TRBJ1-2, with 7 bases identical to TRBD1. The germline V gene has CDR1 SGHTA and CDR2 FQGNSA. V lost 5 bases, J lost 3 bases, and 6 bases stayed unmatched. The CDR3 has 14 residues. CDR3 sequence: CASSPFDRDYGYTF. Here the CDR3 DNA reads TGTGCCAGCAGCCCCTTCGACAGGGACTATGGCTACACCTTC.

This clonotype appeared a few times. V usage is TRBV12-3 or TRBV12-4 and J usage is TRBJ2-3, with D perhaps being TRBD1 or TRBD2 (5 bases each). Trimming removed 2 bases from V and 5 bases from J, with 14 bases in between. The CDR3 contains 15 residues. CDR3 sequence: CASSLRGGQIDTQYF. The CDR3 nucleotides read TGTGCCAGCAGTTTAAGGGGCGGGCAAATAGATACGCAGTATTTT.

The genes are TRBV4-2 and TRBJ2-1; D uncertain. The J call may be mistaken, given a closer DNA end match to TRBJ2-7. There are 15 residues in the CDR3. The V gene's germline CDR1 is LGHNA and CDR2 YNFKEQ. The CDR3 protein is CASSQDWAITYEQYF. The CDR3 DNA follows: TGTGCCAGCAGCCAAGATTGGGCCATAACCTACGAGCAGTACTTC.

This chain connects TRBV7-2 to TRBJ1-4; D is unclear. V was shortened by 0 bases and J by 3 bases, with 5 bases between the two germline ends. CDR1 is SGHTA and CDR2 is FQGNSA in the germline V gene. The CDR3 sequence is 14 residues long. CDR3 sequence: CASSLALANEKLFF. The CDR3 DNA reads TGTGCCAGCAGCTTAGCGTTAGCTAATGAAAAACTGTTTTTT.

The V and J genes are TRBV28 and TRBJ2-3; D not certain. Per germline, CDR1 MDHEN and CDR2 SYDVKM. The CDR3 consists of 14 residues. V was clipped by 4 bases and J by 2 bases, with 10 bases between them. CDR3 sequence (DNA): TGTGCCAGCAGTTACGGATCCCCCACAGATACGCAGTATTTT. The encoded protein is CASSYGSPTDTQYF.

Only a few counts were recorded for this clonotype. V and J are TRBV4-1 and TRBJ1-1; D perhaps matches TRBD1 (6 bases). V gave up 3 bases and J gave up 5 bases, with 16 bases separating them. The V gene's germline CDR1 is MGHRA and CDR2 YSYEKL. The CDR3 contains 15 residues. The CDR3 nucleotides are TGCGCCAGCAGCCACAAACAGGGAAGAGGAACTGAAGCTTTCTTT. Residues: CASSHKQGRGTEAFF.

V is TRBV20-1 and J is TRBJ2-1; D call uncertain. Trimming stripped 4 bases from V and 2 bases from J, with 9 bases between. This CDR3 is 13 amino acids long. Germline loops: CDR1 DFQATT, CDR2 SNEGSKA (reference sequence). CDR3 sequence reads: CSAKGFAYNEQFF. The CDR3 DNA reads as TGCAGTGCTAAGGGTTTCGCCTACAATGAGCAGTTCTTC.

The count of this clonotype is one. This chain uses TRBV7-6 with TRBJ2-7; D remains ambiguous. V lost 5 bases, J lost 3 bases, and 17 bases lay in between. CDR3 size: 15 residues. CDR1 is SGHVS, CDR2 FNYEAQ, per germline. CDR3 in DNA: TGTGCCAGCAGCGTAGAGGCAGGTGACCGCTACGAGCAGTACTTC. Its translation is CASSVEAGDRYEQYF. Full variable domain (missing parts from reference TRBV7-6 and TRBJ2-7): GAGVSQSPRYKVTKRGQDVALRCDPISGHVSLYWYRQALGQGPEFLTYFNYEAQQDKSGLPNDRFSAERPEGSISTLTIQRTEQRDSAMYRCASSVEAGDRYEQYFGPGTRLTVT.